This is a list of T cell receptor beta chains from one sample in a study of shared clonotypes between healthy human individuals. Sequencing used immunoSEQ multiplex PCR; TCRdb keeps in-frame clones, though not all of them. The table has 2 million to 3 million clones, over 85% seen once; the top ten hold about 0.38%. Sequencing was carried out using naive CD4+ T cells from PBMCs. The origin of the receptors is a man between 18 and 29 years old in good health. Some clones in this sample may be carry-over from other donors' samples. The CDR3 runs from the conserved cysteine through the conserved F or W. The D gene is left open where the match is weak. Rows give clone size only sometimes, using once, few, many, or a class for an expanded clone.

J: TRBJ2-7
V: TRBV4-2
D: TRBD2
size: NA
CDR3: CASSQERLADEQYF
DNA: TGTGCCAGCAGCCAAGAAAGGCTAGCGGACGAGCAGTACTTC

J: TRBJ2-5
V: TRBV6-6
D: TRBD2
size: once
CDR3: CASSYPGGGQETQYF
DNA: TGTGCCAGCAGTTACCCGGGGGGGGGCCAAGAGACCCAGTACTTC

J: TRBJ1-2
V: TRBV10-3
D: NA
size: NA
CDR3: CAITGSLNYGYTF
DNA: TGTGCCATCACAGGGAGCCTTAACTATGGCTACACCTTC

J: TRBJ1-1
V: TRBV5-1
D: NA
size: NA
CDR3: CASSLTLGLNTEAFF
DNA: TGCGCCAGCAGCTTGACCCTGGGGTTGAACACTGAAGCTTTCTTT

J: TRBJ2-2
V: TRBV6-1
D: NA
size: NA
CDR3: CASSEAGLNTGELFF
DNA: TGTGCCAGCAGTGAAGCCGGCCTAAACACCGGGGAGCTGTTTTTT

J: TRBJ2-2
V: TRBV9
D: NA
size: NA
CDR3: CASSQTYSEAGELFF
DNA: TGTGCCAGCAGCCAAACTTACTCAGAGGCGGGGGAGCTGTTTTTT

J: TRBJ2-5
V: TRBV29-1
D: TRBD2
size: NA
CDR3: CSGRVAGGETQYF
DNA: TGCAGCGGCCGCGTGGCGGGAGGCGAGACCCAGTACTTC

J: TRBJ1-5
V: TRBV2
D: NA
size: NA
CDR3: CASSDRTGSNQPQHF
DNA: TGTGCCAGCAGTGACAGGACGGGTAGCAATCAGCCCCAGCATTTT

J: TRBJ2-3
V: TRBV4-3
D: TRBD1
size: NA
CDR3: CASSQDDQNRGYTDTQYF
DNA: TGCGCCAGCAGCCAAGATGACCAAAACAGGGGGTACACAGATACGCAGTATTTT

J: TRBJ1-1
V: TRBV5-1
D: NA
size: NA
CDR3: CASSPQGPRDTEAFF
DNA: TGCGCCAGCAGCCCCCAAGGACCCAGGGACACTGAAGCTTTCTTT

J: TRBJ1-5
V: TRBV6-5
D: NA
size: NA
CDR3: CASSPDSGEGAQHF
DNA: TGTGCCAGCAGTCCCGACAGCGGAGAAGGGGCCCAGCATTTT

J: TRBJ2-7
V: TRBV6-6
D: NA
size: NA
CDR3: CASSYSTEQYF
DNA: TGTGCCAGCAGTTACTCTACCGAGCAGTACTTC

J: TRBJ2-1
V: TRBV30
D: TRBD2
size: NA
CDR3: CAWSRWGLALNEQFF
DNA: TGTGCCTGGAGTCGGTGGGGACTAGCGTTGAATGAGCAGTTCTTC

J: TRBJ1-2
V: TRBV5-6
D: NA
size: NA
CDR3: CASSLEGTYGYTF
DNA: TGTGCCAGCAGCTTGGAGGGGACCTATGGCTACACCTTC

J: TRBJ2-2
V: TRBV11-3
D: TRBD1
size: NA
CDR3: CASSRDRGPTGELFF
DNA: TGTGCCAGCAGCCGTGACAGGGGACCGACCGGGGAGCTGTTTTTT

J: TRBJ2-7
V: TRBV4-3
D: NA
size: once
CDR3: CASSQDYGPGHYEQYF
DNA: TGCGCCAGCAGCCAAGATTATGGCCCGGGGCACTACGAGCAGTACTTC

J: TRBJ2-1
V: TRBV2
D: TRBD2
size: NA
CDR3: CASLALAGPRKQFF
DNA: TGTGCCAGCCTGGCACTAGCGGGACCCCGAAAGCAGTTCTTC

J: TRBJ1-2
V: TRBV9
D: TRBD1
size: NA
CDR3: CASSALLTGAGYTF
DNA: TGTGCCAGCAGCGCGCTCTTGACAGGGGCGGGCTACACCTTC

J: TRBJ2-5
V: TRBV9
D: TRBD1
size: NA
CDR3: CASSVERGLGETQYF
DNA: TGTGCCAGCAGCGTAGAGAGGGGGCTCGGTGAGACCCAGTACTTC

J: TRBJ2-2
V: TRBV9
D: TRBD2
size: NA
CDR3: CASSAVAGHTGELFF
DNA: TGTGCCAGCAGCGCGGTAGCGGGTCACACCGGGGAGCTGTTTTTT

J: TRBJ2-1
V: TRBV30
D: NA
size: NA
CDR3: CAWSVRSLRYNEQFF
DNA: TGTGCCTGGAGTGTACGCTCCCTCAGATACAATGAGCAGTTCTTC

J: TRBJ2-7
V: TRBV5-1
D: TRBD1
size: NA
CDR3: CASSSTGTGYEQYF
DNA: TGCGCCAGCAGCTCCACTGGGACAGGATACGAGCAGTACTTC

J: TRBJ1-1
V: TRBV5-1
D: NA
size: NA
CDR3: CASSLVGAPEAEAFF
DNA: TGCGCCAGCAGCTTGGTTGGGGCCCCTGAGGCTGAAGCTTTCTTT

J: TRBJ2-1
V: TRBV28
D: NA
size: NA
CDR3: CASSSRSSYNEQFF
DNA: TGTGCCAGCAGCTCCAGGAGCTCCTACAATGAGCAGTTCTTC

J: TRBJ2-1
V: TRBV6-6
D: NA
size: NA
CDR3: CASSYSWVRHNEQFF
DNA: TGTGCCAGCAGTTACTCGTGGGTCAGGCACAATGAGCAGTTCTTC

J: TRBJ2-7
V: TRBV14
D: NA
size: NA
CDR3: CASRVGAGTYEQYF
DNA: TGTGCCAGCAGGGTCGGGGCAGGGACCTACGAGCAGTACTTC

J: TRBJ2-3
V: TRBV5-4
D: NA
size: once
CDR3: CASSLGGPGSTDTQYF
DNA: TGTGCCAGCAGCTTGGGAGGCCCGGGGTCCACAGATACGCAGTATTTT

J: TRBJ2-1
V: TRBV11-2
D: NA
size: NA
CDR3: CASSQGGLNEQFF
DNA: TGTGCCAGCAGCCAAGGCGGGCTGAATGAGCAGTTCTTC

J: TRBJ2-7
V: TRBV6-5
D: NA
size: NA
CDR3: CASSYSRSGLSYEQYF
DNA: TGTGCCAGCAGTTACTCGAGAAGTGGTTTGTCCTACGAGCAGTACTTC

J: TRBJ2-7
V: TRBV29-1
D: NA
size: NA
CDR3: CSAALRARGYEQYF
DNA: TGCAGCGCTGCTTTGAGGGCGAGAGGCTACGAGCAGTACTTC

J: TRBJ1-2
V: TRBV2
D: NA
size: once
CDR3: CASSEASRGRSGYTF
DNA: TGTGCCAGCAGTGAAGCATCGCGGGGGCGTTCAGGCTACACCTTC

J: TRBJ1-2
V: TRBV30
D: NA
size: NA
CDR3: CALRAGASGYGYTF
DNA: TGTGCCTTGAGGGCGGGGGCTTCGGGCTATGGCTACACCTTC

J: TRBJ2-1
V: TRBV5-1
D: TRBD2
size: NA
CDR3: CASSSGLSGDPSYNEQFF
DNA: TGCGCCAGCAGCTCGGGACTCAGCGGGGACCCCTCCTACAATGAGCAGTTCTTC

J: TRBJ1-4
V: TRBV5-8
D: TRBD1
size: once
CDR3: CASSWDRREKLFF
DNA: TGTGCCAGCAGCTGGGACAGACGGGAAAAACTGTTTTTT

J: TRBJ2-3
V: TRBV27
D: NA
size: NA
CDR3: CASSLLASPHTDTQYF
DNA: TGTGCCAGCAGTTTATTGGCTAGCCCCCACACAGATACGCAGTATTTT

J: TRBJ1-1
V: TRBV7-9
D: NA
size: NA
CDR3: CASSPGHQMNTEAFF
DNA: TGTGCCAGCAGCCCGGGACACCAGATGAACACTGAAGCTTTCTTT

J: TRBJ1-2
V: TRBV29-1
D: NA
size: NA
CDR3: CSEGTNYGYTF
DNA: TGCAGCGAAGGGACAAACTATGGCTACACCTTC

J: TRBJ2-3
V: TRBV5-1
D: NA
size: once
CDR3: CASSLARQIGSTDTQYF
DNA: TGCGCCAGCAGCTTGGCTCGACAAATAGGAAGCACAGATACGCAGTATTTT

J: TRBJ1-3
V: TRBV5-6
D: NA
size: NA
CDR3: CASSSVGSGNTIYF
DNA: TGTGCCAGCAGCTCGGTCGGCTCTGGAAACACCATATATTTT

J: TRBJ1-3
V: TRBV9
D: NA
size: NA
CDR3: CASSVGTTGNTIYF
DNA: TGTGCCAGCAGCGTCGGGACGACTGGAAACACCATATATTTT

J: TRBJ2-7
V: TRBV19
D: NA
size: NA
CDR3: CASTPRLASSSSEQYF
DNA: TGTGCCAGTACCCCGCGCTTAGCGTCTTCGAGCTCCGAGCAGTACTTC

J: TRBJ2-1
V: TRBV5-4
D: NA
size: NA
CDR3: CASSFFSGGTRNEQFF
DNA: TGTGCCAGCAGCTTTTTTAGCGGAGGGACCCGCAATGAGCAGTTCTTC

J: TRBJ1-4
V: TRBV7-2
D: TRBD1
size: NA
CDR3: CASSWRQGGNEKLFF
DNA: TGTGCCAGCAGCTGGCGCCAAGGGGGCAATGAAAAACTGTTTTTT

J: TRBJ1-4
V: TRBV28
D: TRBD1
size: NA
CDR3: CASSGTGGIDEKLFF
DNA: TGTGCCAGCTCCGGGACAGGGGGCATAGATGAAAAACTGTTTTTT

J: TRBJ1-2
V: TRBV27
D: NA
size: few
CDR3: CASSFGFGTTNYGYTF
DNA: TGTGCCAGCAGTTTTGGATTCGGCACCACTAACTATGGCTACACCTTC

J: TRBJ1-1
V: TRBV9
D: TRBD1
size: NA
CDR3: CASSVEWTGDTEAFF
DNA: TGTGCCAGCAGCGTAGAGTGGACAGGGGACACTGAAGCTTTCTTT

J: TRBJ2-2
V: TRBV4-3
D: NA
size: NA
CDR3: CASSQDTRGAVGELFF
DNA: TGCGCCAGCAGCCAAGACACCCGGGGGGCAGTCGGGGAGCTGTTTTTT

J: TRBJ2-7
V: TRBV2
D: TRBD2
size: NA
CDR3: CASSWGAGGPYEQYF
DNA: TGTGCCAGCAGCTGGGGTGCGGGAGGGCCATACGAGCAGTACTTC

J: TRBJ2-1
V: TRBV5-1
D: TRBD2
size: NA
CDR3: CASSLYSGALYNEQFF
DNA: TGCGCCAGCAGCTTATACAGCGGGGCACTATACAATGAGCAGTTCTTC

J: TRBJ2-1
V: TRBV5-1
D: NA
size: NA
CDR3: CASSLGGTDPNEQFF
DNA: TGCGCCAGCAGCTTGGGTGGGACCGATCCTAATGAGCAGTTCTTC

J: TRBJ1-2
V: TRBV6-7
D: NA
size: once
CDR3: CASSYSRSTGILDYGYTF
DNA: TGTGCCAGCAGTTACTCCCGGAGTACAGGGATATTGGACTATGGCTACACCTTC